The present TCR beta chain was sequenced within a study of blood T cell repertoires in COVID-19. At the level of the study: T cells, B-cell-depleted T cells, or PBMCs provided the cDNA or gDNA that served as material.

With V trimmed by 6 bases and J by 5 bases, 9 bases remained unmatched. CDR3 length: 16 amino acids. CDR1 and CDR2 from the germline V gene are LGHDT and YNNKEL (reference sequence). Authors' processing steps: Counts of nucleated cells, estimated from reference gene primer amplification, were obtained. The assay was immunoSEQ multiplex PCR, and TCRdb's table has in-frame clones only and misses some. V and J calls and clone size are those listed in that table; D and trimming were worked out from the DNA. The table lists some 240,000 clones, around 84% of them singletons. This sequence originates from a woman aged 40-49 years who had recovered from COVID-19. This chain joins TRBV3-1 (or the pseudogene TRBV3-2) and TRBJ2-2; 10 positions match TRBD2. The sequenced sample was peripheral blood. This CDR3 is CASRAGSGGPTGELFF. DNA of the CDR3: TGTGCCAGCAGGGCGGGTAGCGGGGGGCCTACCGGGGAGCTGTTTTTT.